The 9 T cell receptor beta chains presented below share a single source sample, sequenced in a study of blood T cell repertoires in COVID-19. The table came from immunoSEQ multiplex PCR; TCRdb's copy has only in-frame clones and leaves some out. The top ten clones hold approximately 8.2% of a sample with 130,000 or so clones, 85% to 90% of them seen once. Input material: peripheral blood. The receptors originated from a woman in her fifties or sixties with acute or convalescent COVID-19.

The rearrangement links TRBV28 to TRBJ1-6; D not resolved. This CDR3 contains 12 residues. Per the germline V gene, CDR1 is MDHEN and CDR2 is SYDVKM. Trimming shortened V by 5 bases and J by 8 bases, and 7 bases separated the two germline ends. The CDR3 DNA reads as TGTGCCAGCAGTCGGACTCATTCACCCCTCCACTTT. Its protein product is CASSRTHSPLHF.

This chain uses TRBV27 with TRBJ2-1; 9 bases are a match to TRBD2. The germline V gene has CDR1 MNHEY and CDR2 SMNVEV (reference sequence). CDR3 size: 14 residues. J lost 9 bases, V lost 5 bases, and 8 bases had no gene match. The CDR3 nucleotides read TGTGCCAGCAGTCCCGCGGGGGGGCACTTTGAGCAGTTCTTC. It codes for CASSPAGGHFEQFF.

V usage is TRBV30 and J usage is TRBJ1-4; 9 bases line up with TRBD1. The ends lost 0 bases at V and 8 bases at J; junction bases unmatched: 7. The CDR3 spans 15 residues. Germline V gene data show CDR1 as GTSNPN and CDR2 as SVGIG (reference sequence). The DNA for the CDR3 is TGTGCCTGGAGTGTAACAGGGGGCTTGGGCGAAAAACTGTTTTTT. As protein: CAWSVTGGLGEKLFF.

The V call is TRBV7-2, the J call TRBJ2-1, with 13 bases that match TRBD2. J gave up 9 bases and V 2 bases, and 7 bases lay outside the gene matches. The germline gives CDR1 SGHTA, CDR2 FQGNSA. The CDR3 consists of 16 residues. The CDR3 region has the DNA TGTGCCAGCAGCTTAAAACTAGCGGGGGGGTCAGGTGAGCAGTTCTTC. As protein: CASSLKLAGGSGEQFF. The whole variable domain, filled in from reference TRBV7-2 and TRBJ2-1, reads GAGVSQSPSNKVTEKGKDVELRCDPISGHTALYWYRQSLGQGLEFLIYFQGNSAPDKSGLPSDRFSAERTGGSVSTLTIQRTQQEDSAVYLCASSLKLAGGSGEQFFGPGTRLTVL.

This sequence joins TRBV7-3 and TRBJ2-1; TRBD1 matches 8 bases. CDR3 length: 13 amino acids. Looked up from germline, CDR1 is SGHTA and CDR2 is FQGTGA. J was trimmed by 8 bases and V by 3 bases; bases with no gene match: 3. CDR3 region: CASSFATGDEQFF. CDR3 in DNA: TGTGCCAGCAGCTTCGCGACAGGGGATGAGCAGTTCTTC.

The chain recombines TRBV6-2 or TRBV6-3 with TRBJ2-3; 8 bases are a match to TRBD2. The length of the CDR3 is 15 residues. Trimming cost V 6 bases and J 4 bases; bases outside gene matches: 9. Germline CDR1 MNHEY, CDR2 SVGEGT. CDR3 bases: TGTGCCAGCAGCTCGGCGAGCGGGGGACCAGATACGCAGTATTTT. Residues: CASSSASGGPDTQYF.

V gene TRBV9 combines with J gene TRBJ2-3, with TRBD2 identical over 15 bases. The ends lost 3 bases at V and 2 bases at J; junction bases unmatched: 4. The CDR3 runs 17 residues. Germline assignment: CDR1 SGDLS and CDR2 YYNGEE. The CDR3 nucleotides read TGTGCCAGCAGCGGGACTAGCGGGGGGGGATACACAGATACGCAGTATTTT. Translated: CASSGTSGGGYTDTQYF.

The J gene is TRBJ2-1, the V gene TRBV7-6; TRBD2 might be the D (6 bases). Between the trimmed V and J ends, which lost 5 bases and 3 bases, there was a span of 23 bases. The CDR3 has 18 amino acids. Germline V gene lookup returns CDR1 SGHVS and CDR2 FNYEAQ. The CDR3 protein is CASSTRPRLDPVYNEQFF. CDR3 sequence (DNA): TGTGCCAGCAGCACCCGCCCTCGACTAGACCCAGTCTACAATGAGCAGTTCTTC.

The genes are TRBV9 and TRBJ2-2; tentatively, D is TRBD2 (5 bases). CDR3 length: 14 amino acids. Looked up from germline, CDR1 is SGDLS and CDR2 is YYNGEE. Trimming took off 7 bases at V and 0 bases at J, with 10 bases between the two ends. CDR3 in amino acids: CASGRDTNTGELFF. The CDR3 DNA reads TGTGCCAGCGGCCGGGATACGAACACCGGGGAGCTGTTTTTT.